This is a list of T cell receptor beta chains from one sample in a study of cytomegalovirus exposure and HLA in healthy donors. TCRdb's copy holds only in-frame clones and misses some; the assay was immunoSEQ multiplex PCR. The data show under 95,000 clones, roughly 88% seen once. The sequenced material came from PBMCs. These receptors were taken from a man under 40 in good health and CMV-seronegative. Both conserved end residues are trimmed from each CDR3. The size of a clone is reported for some rows only, either as once, few or many, or as a class for expanded clones.

size: .; V: TRBV7-7; length: 11; CDR3: ASSFALRETQY
size: .; V: TRBV4-1; length: 15; CDR3: ASSQEGLGGGTGELF
size: .; V: TRBV20-1; length: 9; CDR3: SAQDRAGYT
size: .; V: TRBV5-6; length: 13; CDR3: ASSFGQGKRVEAF
size: .; V: TRBV5-1; length: 14; CDR3: ASSFGDRGQNYEQY
size: .; V: TRBV6-1; length: 12; CDR3: ASSEASGNQPQH
size: .; V: TRBV6-6; length: 12; CDR3: ASNGAGGWETQY
size: .; V: TRBV5-1; length: 14; CDR3: ASSLGGQTNTGELF
size: .; V: TRBV28; length: 14; CDR3: ASSRWGGADTGELF
size: .; V: TRBV28; length: 11; CDR3: ASRYITGAEAF
size: .; V: TRBV5-1; length: 15; CDR3: ASSDPFEAGGVEELF
size: .; V: TRBV6-1; length: 11; CDR3: ASSTGVPYEQY
size: once; V: TRBV5-1; length: 13; CDR3: ASRITTGTNQPQH
size: .; V: TRBV7-9; length: 12; CDR3: ASSLGRGNGPQH
size: .; V: TRBV10-3; length: 9; CDR3: AIRLDSEAF
size: .; V: TRBV6-4; length: 13; CDR3: ASSDSAGVYNEQF
size: .; V: TRBV5-1; length: 12; CDR3: ASSPGQGTDTQY
size: .; V: TRBV6-1; length: 18; CDR3: ASSVVGLIRGGRTNEKLF
size: .; V: TRBV5-1; length: 13; CDR3: ASSLTGGYTDTQY
size: .; V: TRBV9; length: 13; CDR3: ASSVGRDFYNEQF
size: .; V: TRBV6-4; length: 15; CDR3: ASSDSFGGSSTDTQY
size: .; V: TRBV2; length: 12; CDR3: ASGQGDHTDTQY
size: .; V: TRBV6-4; length: 12; CDR3: ASTADGSNTEAF
size: .; V: TRBV29-1; length: 12; CDR3: STPGTGGVDGYT
size: .; V: TRBV2; length: 12; CDR3: ASSGRDGQETQY
size: .; V: TRBV7-2; length: 13; CDR3: ASSLAGASNSPLH
size: .; V: TRBV28; length: 13; CDR3: ASSSGQPVYEGYT
size: .; V: TRBV28; length: 11; CDR3: ASSLRAADTQY
size: .; V: TRBV11-3; length: 13; CDR3: ASRMGQGEAGELF
size: .; V: TRBV6-1; length: 17; CDR3: ASSGRRGGTGVIDNEQF
size: .; V: TRBV7-9; length: 14; CDR3: ASSLAEGAGHGELF
size: .; V: TRBV5-1; length: 13; CDR3: ASYPTGAPGNEQF
size: .; V: TRBV7-9; length: 15; CDR3: ASSFGGGQEPNYGYT
size: .; V: TRBV5-4; length: 10; CDR3: ASSFQDTEAF
size: few; V: TRBV6-4; length: 11; CDR3: ASSDRNTGELF
size: .; V: TRBV7-9; length: 13; CDR3: ASSSDRKSSYEQY
size: .; V: TRBV12-5; length: 9; CDR3: ASGLHNEQF
size: .; V: TRBV9; length: 13; CDR3: ASSTGRGGIHEQY
size: .; V: TRBV4-1; length: 16; CDR3: ASSQDWQGTIRVYEQY
size: .; V: TRBV2; length: 13; CDR3: ASSASGTSTGELF
size: .; V: TRBV18; length: 15; CDR3: ASSPLEREKYTGELF
size: .; V: TRBV27; length: 11; CDR3: ATSSSLRTEQY
size: .; V: TRBV11-2; length: 14; CDR3: ASSLDPLAGLGEQF
size: .; V: TRBV5-4; length: 13; CDR3: ASSFGQGRTGELF
size: .; V: TRBV5-1; length: 16; CDR3: ASSLTGPGTSNADTQY
size: .; V: TRBV29-1; length: 11; CDR3: SVKETGGGEQY